Listed below are T cell receptor beta chains from one sample, sequenced in a study of vaccination and CD4 T cells after COVID-19. One entry per CDR3 protein results from TCRdb running MiXCR on the PCR reads. The sample includes some 11,000 distinct CDR3 sequences, around 58% seen only once; the top ten take around 20%. The antigens of these receptors remain unknown. Sequenced sample: CD4+ T cells from blood, cultured in vitro. The receptors originated from a human donor who had recovered from COVID-19. Each CDR3 is given with its conserved first and last residue.

14 | TRBJ1-1 | TRBV20-1 | CSARDRGLSPEAFF
14 | TRBJ1-2 | TRBV2 | CASNPGQGDYGYTF
14 | TRBJ2-3 | TRBV20-1 | CSAGSGGDTDTQYF
10 | TRBJ1-2 | TRBV6-1 | CASSNYGYTF
14 | TRBJ2-7 | TRBV7-2 | CASSLGGNSYEQYF
16 | TRBJ2-5 | TRBV24-1 | CATSDNGQSYQETQYF
15 | TRBJ1-1 | TRBV12-3/TRBV12-4 | CASSPIRGWDTEAFF
17 | TRBJ2-7 | TRBV20-1 | CSQETTSGRATTYEQYF
14 | TRBJ2-3 | TRBV7-2 | CASTTRSKADTQYF
13 | TRBJ1-1 | TRBV19 | CASTHGLGAEAFF
15 | TRBJ2-7 | TRBV18 | CASSPQEGRSYEQYF
12 | TRBJ2-7 | TRBV12-3/TRBV12-4 | CASSLAVYEQYF
17 | TRBJ2-1 | TRBV5-1 | CASSPTTSGRADNEQFF